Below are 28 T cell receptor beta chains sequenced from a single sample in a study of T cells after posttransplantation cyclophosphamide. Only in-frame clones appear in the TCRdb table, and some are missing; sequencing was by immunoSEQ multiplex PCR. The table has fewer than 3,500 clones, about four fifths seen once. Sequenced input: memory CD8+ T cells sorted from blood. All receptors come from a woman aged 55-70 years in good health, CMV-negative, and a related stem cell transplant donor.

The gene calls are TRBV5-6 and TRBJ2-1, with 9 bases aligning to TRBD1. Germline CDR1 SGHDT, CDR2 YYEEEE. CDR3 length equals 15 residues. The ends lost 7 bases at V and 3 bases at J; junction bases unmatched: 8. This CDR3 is CASQNPTGGYNEQFF. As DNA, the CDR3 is TGTGCCAGCCAAAACCCGACAGGGGGCTACAATGAGCAGTTCTTC.

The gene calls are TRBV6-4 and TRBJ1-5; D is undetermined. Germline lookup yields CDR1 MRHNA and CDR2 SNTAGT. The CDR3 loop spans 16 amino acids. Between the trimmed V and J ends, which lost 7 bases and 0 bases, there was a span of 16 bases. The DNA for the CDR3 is TGTGCCAGCACCGGCGGCCGGCAGACTAGCAATCAGCCCCAGCATTTT. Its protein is CASTGGRQTSNQPQHF.

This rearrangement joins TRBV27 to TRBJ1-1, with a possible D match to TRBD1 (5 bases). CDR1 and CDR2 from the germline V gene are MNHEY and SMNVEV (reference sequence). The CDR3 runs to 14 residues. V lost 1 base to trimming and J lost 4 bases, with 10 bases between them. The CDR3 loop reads CASSLYAGGTEAFF. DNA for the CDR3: TGTGCCAGCAGTTTATATGCGGGGGGCACTGAAGCTTTCTTT.

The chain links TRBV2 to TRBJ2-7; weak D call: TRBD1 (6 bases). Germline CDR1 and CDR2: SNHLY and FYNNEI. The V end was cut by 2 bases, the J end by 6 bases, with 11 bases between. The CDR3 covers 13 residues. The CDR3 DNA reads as TGTGCCAGCAGTGAATTGCTAGGGGGCGAGCAGTACTTC. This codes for CASSELLGGEQYF. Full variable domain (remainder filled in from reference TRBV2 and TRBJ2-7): EPEVTQTPSHQVTQMGQEVILRCVPISNHLYFYWYRQILGQKVEFLVSFYNNEISEKSEIFDDQFSVERPDGSNFTLKIRSTKLEDSAMYFCASSELLGGEQYFGPGTRLTVT.

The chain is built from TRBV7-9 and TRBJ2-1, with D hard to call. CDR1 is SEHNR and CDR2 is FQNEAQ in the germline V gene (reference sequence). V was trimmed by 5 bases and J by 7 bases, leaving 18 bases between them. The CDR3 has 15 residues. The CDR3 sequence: CASSHPSSRWNEQFF. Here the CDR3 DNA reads TGTGCCAGCAGCCACCCGTCCTCACGGTGGAATGAGCAGTTCTTC.

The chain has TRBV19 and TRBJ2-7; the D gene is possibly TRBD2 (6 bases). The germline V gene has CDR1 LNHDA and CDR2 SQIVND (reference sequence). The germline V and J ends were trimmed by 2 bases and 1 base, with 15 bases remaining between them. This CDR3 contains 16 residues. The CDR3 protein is CASSISAGSPSYEQYF. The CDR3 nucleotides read TGTGCCAGTAGTATAAGCGCCGGGAGCCCTTCCTACGAGCAGTACTTC.

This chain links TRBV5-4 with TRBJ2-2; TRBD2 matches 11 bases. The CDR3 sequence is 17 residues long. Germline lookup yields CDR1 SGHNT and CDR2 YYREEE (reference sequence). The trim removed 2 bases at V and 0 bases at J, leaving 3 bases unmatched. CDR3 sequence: CASSLTSGGTNTGELFF. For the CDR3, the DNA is TGTGCCAGCAGCTTAACTAGCGGGGGAACGAACACCGGGGAGCTGTTTTTT.

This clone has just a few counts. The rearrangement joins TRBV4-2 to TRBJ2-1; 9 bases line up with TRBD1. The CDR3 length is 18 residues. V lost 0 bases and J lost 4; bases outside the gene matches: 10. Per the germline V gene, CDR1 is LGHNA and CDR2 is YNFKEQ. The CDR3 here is CASSQDGSTGGFYNEQFF. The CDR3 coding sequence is TGTGCCAGCAGCCAAGATGGAAGCACAGGGGGCTTTTACAATGAGCAGTTCTTC.

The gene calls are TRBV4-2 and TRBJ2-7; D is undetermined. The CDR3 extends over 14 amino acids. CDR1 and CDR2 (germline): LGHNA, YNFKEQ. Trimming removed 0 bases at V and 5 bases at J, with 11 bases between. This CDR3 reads CASSQELSSDEQYF. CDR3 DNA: TGTGCCAGCAGCCAAGAGCTCTCGAGCGACGAGCAGTACTTC.

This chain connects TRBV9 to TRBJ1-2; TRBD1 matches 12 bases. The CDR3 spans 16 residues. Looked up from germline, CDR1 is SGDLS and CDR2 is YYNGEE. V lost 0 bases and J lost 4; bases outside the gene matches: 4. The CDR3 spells CASSVDRDRGPYGYTF. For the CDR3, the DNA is TGTGCCAGCAGCGTAGATCGGGACAGGGGGCCCTATGGCTACACCTTC. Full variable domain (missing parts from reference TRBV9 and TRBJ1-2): DSGVTQTPKHLITATGQRVTLRCSPRSGDLSVYWYQQSLDQGLQFLIQYYNGEERAKGNILERFSAQQFPDLHSELNLSSLELGDSALYFCASSVDRDRGPYGYTFGSGTRLTVV.

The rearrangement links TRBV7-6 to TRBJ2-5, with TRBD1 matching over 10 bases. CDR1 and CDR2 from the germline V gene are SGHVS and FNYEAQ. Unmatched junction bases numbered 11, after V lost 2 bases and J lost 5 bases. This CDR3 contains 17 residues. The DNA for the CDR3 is TGTGCCAGCAGCTTACTGTCTCCGGACAGGGGGTTGGAGACCCAGTACTTC. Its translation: CASSLLSPDRGLETQYF.

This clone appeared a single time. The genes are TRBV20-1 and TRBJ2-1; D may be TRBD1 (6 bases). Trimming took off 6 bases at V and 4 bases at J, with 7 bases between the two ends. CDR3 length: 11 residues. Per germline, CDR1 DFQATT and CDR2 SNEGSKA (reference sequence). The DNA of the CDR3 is TGCAGTGCGGACAGTTACAATGAGCAGTTCTTC. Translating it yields CSADSYNEQFF.

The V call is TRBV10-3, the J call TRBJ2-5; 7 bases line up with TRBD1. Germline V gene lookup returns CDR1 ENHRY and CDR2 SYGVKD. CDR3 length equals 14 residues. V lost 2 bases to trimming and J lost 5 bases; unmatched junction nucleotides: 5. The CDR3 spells CAISEGDRDETQYF. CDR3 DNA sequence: TGTGCCATCAGTGAGGGGGACAGAGACGAGACCCAGTACTTC.

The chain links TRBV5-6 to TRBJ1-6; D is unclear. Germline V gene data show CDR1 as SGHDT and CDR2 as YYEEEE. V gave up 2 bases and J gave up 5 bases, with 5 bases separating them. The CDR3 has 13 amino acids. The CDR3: CASSFGNNSPLHF. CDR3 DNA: TGTGCCAGCAGCTTCGGGAATAATTCACCCCTCCACTTT.

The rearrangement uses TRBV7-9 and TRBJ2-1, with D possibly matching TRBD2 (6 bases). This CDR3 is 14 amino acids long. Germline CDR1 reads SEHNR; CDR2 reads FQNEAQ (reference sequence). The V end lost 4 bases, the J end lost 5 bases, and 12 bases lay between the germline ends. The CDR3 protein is CASSSRREHNEQFF. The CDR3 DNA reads TGTGCCAGCAGCTCCCGCCGGGAGCACAATGAGCAGTTCTTC.

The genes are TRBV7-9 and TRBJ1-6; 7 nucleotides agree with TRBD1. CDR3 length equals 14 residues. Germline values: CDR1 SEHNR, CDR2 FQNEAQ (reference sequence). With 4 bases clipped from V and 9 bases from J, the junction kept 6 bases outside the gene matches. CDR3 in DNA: TGTGCCAGCAGCTCCCGGGACAGAGCTTCACCCCTCCACTTT. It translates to CASSSRDRASPLHF.

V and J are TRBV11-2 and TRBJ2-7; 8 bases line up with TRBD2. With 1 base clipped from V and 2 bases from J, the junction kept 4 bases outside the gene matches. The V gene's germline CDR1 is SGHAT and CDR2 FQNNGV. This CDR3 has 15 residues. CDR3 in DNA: TGTGCCAGCAGCTTAGGAGCGGGGGCTACCTACGAGCAGTACGTC. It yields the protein CASSLGAGATYEQYV.

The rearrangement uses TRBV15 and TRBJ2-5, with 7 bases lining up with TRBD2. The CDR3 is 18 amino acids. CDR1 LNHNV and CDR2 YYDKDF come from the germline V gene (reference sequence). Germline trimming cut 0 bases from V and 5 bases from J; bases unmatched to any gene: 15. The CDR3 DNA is TGTGCCACCAGCAGAGAAGGGAGGGGAGCAACGAGAATCGAGACCCAGTACTTC. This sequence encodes CATSREGRGATRIETQYF.

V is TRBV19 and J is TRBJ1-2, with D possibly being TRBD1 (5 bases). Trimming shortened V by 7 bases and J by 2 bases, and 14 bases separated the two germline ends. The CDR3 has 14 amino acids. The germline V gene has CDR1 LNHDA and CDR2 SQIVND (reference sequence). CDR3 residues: CASTIGGTNYGYTF. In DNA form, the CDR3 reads TGTGCCAGTACCATAGGAGGGACGAACTATGGCTACACCTTC.

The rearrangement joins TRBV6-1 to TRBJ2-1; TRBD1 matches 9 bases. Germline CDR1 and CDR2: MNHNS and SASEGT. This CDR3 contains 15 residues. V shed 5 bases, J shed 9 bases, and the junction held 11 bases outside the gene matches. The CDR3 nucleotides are TGTGCCAGCAGTTCGGGACAGGGTACGATCGGTGAGCAGTTCTTC. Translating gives CASSSGQGTIGEQFF.

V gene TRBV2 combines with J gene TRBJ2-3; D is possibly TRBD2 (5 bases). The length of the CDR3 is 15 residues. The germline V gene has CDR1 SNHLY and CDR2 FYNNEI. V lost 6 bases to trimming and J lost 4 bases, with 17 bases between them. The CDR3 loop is CASSPGKLSADTQYF. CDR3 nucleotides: TGTGCCAGCAGCCCCGGTAAACTTAGCGCAGATACGCAGTATTTT. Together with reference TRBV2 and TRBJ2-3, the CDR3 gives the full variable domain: EPEVTQTPSHQVTQMGQEVILRCVPISNHLYFYWYRQILGQKVEFLVSFYNNEISEKSEIFDDQFSVERPDGSNFTLKIRSTKLEDSAMYFCASSPGKLSADTQYFGPGTRLTVL.

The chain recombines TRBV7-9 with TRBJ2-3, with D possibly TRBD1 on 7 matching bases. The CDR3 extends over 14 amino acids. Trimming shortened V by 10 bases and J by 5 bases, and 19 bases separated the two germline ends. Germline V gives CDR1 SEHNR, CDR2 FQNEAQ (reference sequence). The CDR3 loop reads CATSEGAGIDTQYF. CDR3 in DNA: TGTGCCACTTCTGAGGGGGCGGGAATAGATACGCAGTATTTT.

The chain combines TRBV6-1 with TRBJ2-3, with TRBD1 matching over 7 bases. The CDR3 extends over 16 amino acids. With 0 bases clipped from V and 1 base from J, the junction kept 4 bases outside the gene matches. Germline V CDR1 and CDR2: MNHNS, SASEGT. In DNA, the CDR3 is TGTGCCAGCAGTGAAGCGAAAGGGGGCGGCACAGATACGCAGTATTTT. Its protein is CASSEAKGGGTDTQYF.

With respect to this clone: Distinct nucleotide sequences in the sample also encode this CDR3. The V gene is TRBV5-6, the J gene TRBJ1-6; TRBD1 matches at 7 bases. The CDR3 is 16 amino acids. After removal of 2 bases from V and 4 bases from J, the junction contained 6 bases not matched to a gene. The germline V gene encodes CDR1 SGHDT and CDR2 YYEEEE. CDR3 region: CASSFSGQEYNSPLHF. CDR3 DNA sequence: TGTGCCAGCAGCTTTTCCGGACAGGAGTATAATTCACCCCTCCACTTT.

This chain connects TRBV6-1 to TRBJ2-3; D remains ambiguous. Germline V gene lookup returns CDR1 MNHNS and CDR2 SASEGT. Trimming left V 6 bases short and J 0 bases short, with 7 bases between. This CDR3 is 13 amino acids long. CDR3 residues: CASRETSTDTQYF. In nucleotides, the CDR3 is TGTGCCAGCAGGGAGACTAGCACAGATACGCAGTATTTT.

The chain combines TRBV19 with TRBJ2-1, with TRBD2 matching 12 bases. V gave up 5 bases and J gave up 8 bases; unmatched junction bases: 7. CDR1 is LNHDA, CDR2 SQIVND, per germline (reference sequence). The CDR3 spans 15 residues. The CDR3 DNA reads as TGTGCCAGTAGTTGGACTAGCGGGGACTTCGATGAGCAGTTCTTC. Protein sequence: CASSWTSGDFDEQFF.

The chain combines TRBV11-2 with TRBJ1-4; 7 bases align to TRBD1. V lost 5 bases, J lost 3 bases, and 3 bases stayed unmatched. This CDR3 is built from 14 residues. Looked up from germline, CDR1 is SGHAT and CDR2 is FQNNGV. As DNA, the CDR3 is TGTGCCAGCAGCCCGACAGGGTCTAATGAAAAACTGTTTTTT. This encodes CASSPTGSNEKLFF.

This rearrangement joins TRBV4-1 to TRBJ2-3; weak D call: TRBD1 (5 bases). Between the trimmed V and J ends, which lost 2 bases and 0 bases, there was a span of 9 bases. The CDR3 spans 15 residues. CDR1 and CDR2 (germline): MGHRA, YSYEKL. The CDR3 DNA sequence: TGCGCCAGCAGCCAACTAGACAGTAGCACAGATACGCAGTATTTT. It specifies CASSQLDSSTDTQYF.